A selection of T cell receptor beta chains follows, all from one sample in a study of cytomegalovirus exposure and HLA in healthy donors. Sequencing used immunoSEQ multiplex PCR; TCRdb keeps in-frame clones, though not all of them. The sample yields about 140,000 clones, around 80% seen once. Input material: PBMCs. The source is a woman aged 40-49 years in good health and CMV-seronegative. Each CDR3 is given with its conserved first and last residue. D genes are given only for firm matches. Clone size is not always given. Where it is, it says once, few, many or a class for expanded clones.

>TRBV5-1|.|TRBJ2-5|.
TGCGCCAGCAGCTTGTGGGCAGGCCAAGAGACCCAGTACTTC
CASSLWAGQETQYF
>TRBV7-9|once|TRBJ2-1|.
TGTGCCAGCAGCTTATTGCCAGGGGCCTACAATGAGCAGTTCTTC
CASSLLPGAYNEQFF
>TRBV27|once|TRBJ2-7|.
TGTGCCAGCAGCCCGGGTGGGTACGAGCAGTACTTC
CASSPGGYEQYF
>TRBV6-5|.|TRBJ1-1|TRBD1
TGTGCCAGCAGTTACGGGACAGGATCGGCTTTCTTT
CASSYGTGSAFF
>TRBV9|.|TRBJ1-2|TRBD1
TGTGCCAGCTCCCGACAGGGGGCGATCTTCGACGGCTACACCTTC
CASSRQGAIFDGYTF
>TRBV28|.|TRBJ2-7|TRBD2
TGTGCCAGCACTGCGGGGGGTGGGAGGCCCTCCTACGAGCAGTACTTC
CASTAGGGRPSYEQYF
>TRBV6-5|once|TRBJ2-7|TRBD1
TGTGCCAGCAGTTACGTAGGACAGGGCTCCTACGAGCAGTACTTC
CASSYVGQGSYEQYF
>TRBV7-9|.|TRBJ2-3|TRBD1
TGTGCCAGCAGCCATCTTCCGGGACAGGGGAAGGATACGCAGTATTTT
CASSHLPGQGKDTQYF
>TRBV7-3|.|TRBJ2-7|TRBD1
TGTGCCAGCAGCTCCTGGGACAGGGGTTACTACGAGCAGTACTTC
CASSSWDRGYYEQYF
>TRBV19|.|TRBJ2-3|TRBD1
TGTGCCAGTAGTATAAATGACAGGGGCCAGGGGTCGCAGTATTTT
CASSINDRGQGSQYF
>TRBV11-3|.|TRBJ2-3|.
TGTGCCAGCAGCTTAACGATAGATTCAGATACGCAGTATTTT
CASSLTIDSDTQYF
>TRBV28|.|TRBJ1-1|.
TGTGCCAGCAGTTTACTAGGACAGAAGAACACTGAAGCTTTCTTT
CASSLLGQKNTEAFF
>TRBV27|.|TRBJ2-7|.
TGTGCCAGCAGTTACCAGGGCGAATCCTACGAGCAGTACTTC
CASSYQGESYEQYF
>TRBV7-9|.|TRBJ2-2|.
TGTGCCAGCAGCTTGGTCCCAGGGGATGCCACCGGGGAGCTGTTTTTT
CASSLVPGDATGELFF
>TRBV2|few|TRBJ2-3|TRBD2
TGTGCCAGCAGTGTGGCAGCGGGAGGCGCAGATACGCAGTATTTT
CASSVAAGGADTQYF
>TRBV18|.|TRBJ2-3|TRBD1
TGTGCCAGCTCACCACAGGCGACAGGGTACACAGATACGCAGTATTTT
CASSPQATGYTDTQYF
>TRBV5-4|.|TRBJ1-1|TRBD1
TGTGCCAGCAGCCGGGGACAGTGGAACACTGAAGCTTTCTTT
CASSRGQWNTEAFF
>TRBV5-4|.|TRBJ2-7|TRBD2
TGTGCCAGCAGCTTGGATCTAGCGGGAGTCTACGAGCAGTACTTC
CASSLDLAGVYEQYF
>TRBV9|.|TRBJ2-1|.
TGTGCCAGCAGCACTCTAGCGAACAATGAGCAGTTCTTC
CASSTLANNEQFF
>TRBV6-5|.|TRBJ2-2|.
TGTGCCAGCACGGGAACAAAACATAACACCGGGGAGCTGTTTTTT
CASTGTKHNTGELFF
>TRBV7-2|.|TRBJ2-1|TRBD1
TGTGCCAGCAGCTTAGAGGTTGACAGGGAGAAGTTCTTC
CASSLEVDREKFF
>TRBV9|.|TRBJ2-7|.
TGTGCCAGCAGCGTAAGTGGGGGGGCCGAGCAGTACTTC
CASSVSGGAEQYF
>TRBV6-5|.|TRBJ2-1|.
TGTGCCAGCAGTTACGACCCTAGTCGGAATGAGCAGTTCTTC
CASSYDPSRNEQFF
>TRBV6-5|.|TRBJ2-3|.
TGTGCCAGCAGAGGGGGAATGGATACGCAGTATTTT
CASRGGMDTQYF
>TRBV10-3|once|TRBJ1-1|.
TGTGCCATCAGTGAGTCGGCGGGTGAAGCTTTCTTT
CAISESAGEAFF
>TRBV4-1|once|TRBJ1-1|.
TGCGCCAGCAGCCAGCTTCTCAGGGGGAACACTGAAGCTTTCTTT
CASSQLLRGNTEAFF
>TRBV6-5|once|TRBJ2-1|.
TGTGCCAGCAGTTACGCGTTTGAGCAGTTCTTC
CASSYAFEQFF
>TRBV6-6|.|TRBJ2-5|TRBD2
TGTGCCAGCACCTTCGTAGCGGGAGGGCCCCTAGAGACCCAGTACTTC
CASTFVAGGPLETQYF
>TRBV5-1|.|TRBJ2-3|.
TGCGCCAGCAGCTACGTCAAGCGGGTCACAGATACGCAGTATTTT
CASSYVKRVTDTQYF
>TRBV7-2|.|TRBJ1-2|.
TGTGCCAGCAGCTCCGGACAGTTCTATGGCTACACCTTC
CASSSGQFYGYTF
>TRBV10-3|once|TRBJ2-1|TRBD1
TGTGCCATCAACGGGGACAGGGGGACCGATGAGCAGTTCTTC
CAINGDRGTDEQFF
>TRBV28|.|TRBJ1-4|.
TGTGCCAGCAGTTTATTGACCGCCGGAGGTAGAGAAAAACTGTTTTTT
CASSLLTAGGREKLFF
>TRBV5-4|.|TRBJ1-2|TRBD1
TGTGCCAGCAGCTTGAAACAGGGGGTGGACTATGGCTACACCTTC
CASSLKQGVDYGYTF
>TRBV6-5|.|TRBJ2-7|.
TGTGCCAGCAGTTACTCGATCGGACATAGCTCCTACGAGCAGTACTTC
CASSYSIGHSSYEQYF